This record looks at one T cell receptor beta chain sequence and its context. No antigen is known for it. The entry originates in a study of PD-1 blockade in classical Hodgkin lymphoma. Study-wide findings and caveats: Relative to healthy donors, newly diagnosed patients reportedly had lower baseline TCR diversity, which was reported as lower still in relapsed/refractory patients.

Repertoires were generated with immunoSEQ multiplex PCR, while TCRdb's copy carries only in-frame clones and drops some. This table has more than 40,000 clones, approximately 78% appearing once. Indicated time point: cycle 4 day 1 (C4D1), after more than five weeks of nivolumab. Exposure to brentuximab vedotin varied, and each patient had relapsed following autologous stem cell transplantation. Best response was recorded as complete response, partial response or progressive disease. The sample in question was peripheral blood mononuclear cells (PBMCs), obtained before the fourth cycle of nivolumab. The sequence was obtained from a human donor with classical Hodgkin lymphoma.

The CDR3 DNA sequence: TGTGCCAGCAGCTTAGAAGGGGGTTACAATGAGCAGTTCTTC. It yields the protein CASSLEGGYNEQFF. J is TRBJ2-1 and V is TRBV11-3, with D maybe TRBD1 (6 bases). The CDR3 is 14 amino acids. The germline V and J ends were trimmed by 0 bases and 4 bases, with 7 bases remaining between them. Germline V CDR1 and CDR2: SGHNT, YENEEA.